These 23 T cell receptor beta chains originate from one sample sequenced in a study of vaccination and CD4 T cells after COVID-19. Treatment indicated: approximately nine-day PBMC culture with coronavirus spike peptide pools or control peptides (ViraFEST assay). An Oncomine TCR Beta short-read assay was used to sequence the DNA from cultured CD4+ T cells. TCRdb reprocessed the PCR reads with MiXCR, giving one entry per CDR3 protein. Of about 15,000 distinct CDR3 sequences in the sample, around 66% were seen once. What these receptors recognize is not known. Material: CD4+ T cells from blood, cultured in vitro. The receptors originated from a human donor who had recovered from COVID-19.

This chain links TRBV7-6 with TRBJ2-1, with 9 bases that match TRBD1. Germline CDR1 is SGHVS and CDR2 is FNYEAQ. Trimming removed 4 bases from V and 3 bases from J; junction bases left unmatched: 7. The CDR3 spans 16 residues. The CDR3 DNA reads TGTGCCAGCAGCTCGACAGGGGGAAGCGGCTACAATGAGCAGTTCTTC. It codes for CASSSTGGSGYNEQFF.

This chain uses TRBV7-2 with TRBJ2-5, with TRBD2 matching 8 bases. J gave up 2 bases and V 5 bases, and 10 bases lay outside the gene matches. The CDR3 runs 16 residues. Germline V gene lookup returns CDR1 SGHTA and CDR2 FQGNSA. CDR3 region: CASSPRASGRQETQYF. In DNA, the CDR3 is TGTGCCAGCAGCCCTCGGGCCAGCGGGAGACAAGAGACCCAGTACTTC.

The genes are TRBV28 and TRBJ2-5; 8 nucleotides align to TRBD2. The germline V gene encodes CDR1 MDHEN and CDR2 SYDVKM. Trimming at V came to 5 bases and at J to 2 bases, leaving 7 bases not matched to a gene. This CDR3 is built from 15 residues. The CDR3 DNA is TGTGCCAGCAGTACCGGGACTAGACGTCAAGAGACCCAGTACTTC. This encodes CASSTGTRRQETQYF.

This clonotype has more than one count but fewer than ten. The V call is TRBV24-1, the J call TRBJ1-5; D is possibly TRBD1 (5 bases). Trimming cost V 1 base and J 11 bases, with 8 bases left between them. CDR1 is KGHDR, CDR2 SFDVKD, per germline. The CDR3 is made up of 12 amino acids. As DNA, the CDR3 is TGTGCCACCAGTGATTTTTCGGGGGCCCAGCATTTT. Its translation is CATSDFSGAQHF.

J is TRBJ2-7 and V is TRBV2, with D perhaps assigned TRBD1 or TRBD2 (5 bases each). The CDR3 has 15 amino acids. Germline-derived CDR1 and CDR2 are SNHLY and FYNNEI. The germline V and J ends were trimmed by 4 bases and 3 bases, with 16 bases remaining between them. CDR3 nucleotide sequence: TGTGCCAGCAGTGTAGAGGGGAACGTAGGCTACGAGCAGTACTTC. This codes for CASSVEGNVGYEQYF.

This clonotype was observed a handful of times. V gene TRBV15 combines with J gene TRBJ1-6; the match to TRBD1 covers 8 bases. V shed 1 base and J 10 bases; nucleotides not matched to a gene: 6. CDR1 is LNHNV, CDR2 YYDKDF, per germline (reference sequence). The CDR3 loop spans 15 amino acids. Here the CDR3 DNA reads TGTGCCACCAGCAGAGTTGCAGGGGGCGGATCACCCCTCCACTTT. Protein sequence: CATSRVAGGGSPLHF.

This chain uses TRBV12-3 or TRBV12-4 with TRBJ2-5; TRBD1 might be the D (5 bases). The CDR3 totals 13 residues. The V gene lost 5 bases and the J gene lost 4 bases, with 11 bases spanning the gap. In DNA, the CDR3 is TGTGCCAGCAGTGAACTCCAGGGAGAGACCCAGTACTTC. This translates into CASSELQGETQYF.

J is TRBJ2-6 and V is TRBV27, with D uncertain. Germline CDR1 is MNHEY and CDR2 is SMNVEV (reference sequence). Trimming stripped 6 bases from V and 0 bases from J, with 0 bases between. The CDR3 runs 12 residues. The CDR3 is CASSSGANVLTF. The CDR3 DNA follows: TGTGCCAGCAGCTCTGGGGCCAACGTCCTGACTTTC.

The chain couples TRBV19 to TRBJ1-5, with D hard to call. The germline CDR1 and CDR2 sequences are LNHDA and SQIVND (reference sequence). The V and J ends lost 7 bases and 1 base respectively, with 14 bases between them. The CDR3 has 15 residues. CDR3 loop: CASTWAVGSNQPQHF. In nucleotides, the CDR3 is TGTGCCAGTACTTGGGCGGTGGGGAGCAATCAGCCCCAGCATTTT.

This chain links TRBV28 with TRBJ2-1; 12 bases align to TRBD2. Germline CDR1 is MDHEN and CDR2 is SYDVKM. The CDR3 has 16 residues. J was trimmed by 1 base and V by 7 bases; bases with no gene match: 5. As DNA, the CDR3 is TGTGCCAGCATGGGGCTAGCGGGAGGGTCCTACAATGAGCAGTTCTTC. Translated, it gives CASMGLAGGSYNEQFF.

The CDR3 reads CASSFPETQYF. The CDR3 DNA reads TGTGCCAGCAGTTTTCCAGAGACCCAGTACTTC. The gene calls are TRBV6-2 or TRBV6-3 and TRBJ2-5; the D is unclear. Germline V lookup: CDR1 MNHEY, CDR2 SVGEGT. V shed 4 bases and J shed 4 bases, with 4 bases lying between them. CDR3 length: 11 residues.

This rearrangement joins TRBV27 to TRBJ1-1; no clear D gene. Germline loops: CDR1 MNHEY, CDR2 SMNVEV (reference sequence). V was trimmed by 6 bases and J by 3 bases, leaving 11 bases between them. This CDR3 comprises 13 residues. In nucleotides, the CDR3 is TGTGCCAGCAGGAAACAAGGCTACACTGAAGCTTTCTTT. Its translation is CASRKQGYTEAFF.

The V gene is TRBV24-1, the J gene TRBJ1-1; no reliable D call. CDR1 KGHDR and CDR2 SFDVKD come from the germline V gene. The length of the CDR3 is 11 residues. V gave up 9 bases and J gave up 3 bases, with 7 bases separating them. The CDR3 loop is CATSSDTEAFF. The CDR3 DNA sequence: TGTGCCACCTCGTCCGACACTGAAGCTTTCTTT.

V is TRBV7-9 and J is TRBJ1-5, with D possibly TRBD1 on 5 matching bases. V lost 5 bases and J lost 0, with 11 bases in between. This CDR3 is 15 amino acids long. Germline-derived CDR1 and CDR2 are SEHNR and FQNEAQ (reference sequence). Written as DNA, the CDR3 is TGTGCCAGCAGCCCGGGACGGAATAGCAATCAGCCCCAGCATTTT. Translating it yields CASSPGRNSNQPQHF.

The CDR3 is CASSLEAGPQHF. The CDR3 nucleotides read TGTGCCAGCAGCTTAGAAGCTGGTCCCCAGCATTTT. V gene TRBV7-2 combines with J gene TRBJ1-5; no reliable D call. CDR3 length equals 12 residues. V gave up 1 base and J gave up 10 bases, with 8 bases separating them. CDR1 and CDR2 (germline): SGHTA, FQGNSA.

This rearrangement joins TRBV2 to TRBJ2-7, with 10 bases lining up with TRBD1. Germline-derived CDR1 and CDR2 are SNHLY and FYNNEI. The ends lost 5 bases at V and 6 bases at J; junction bases unmatched: 4. The CDR3 totals 13 residues. The CDR3 nucleotides read TGTGCCAGCAGTCGACAGGGGGCGACCGAGCAGTACTTC. Its protein product is CASSRQGATEQYF. The whole variable domain, remainder taken from reference TRBV2 and TRBJ2-7, is EPEVTQTPSHQVTQMGQEVILRCVPISNHLYFYWYRQILGQKVEFLVSFYNNEISEKSEIFDDQFSVERPDGSNFTLKIRSTKLEDSAMYFCASSRQGATEQYFGPGTRLTVT.

The chain combines TRBV11-2 with TRBJ2-7, with 7 bases that match TRBD2. This CDR3 has 12 residues. The junction had 9 bases not matched to a gene; V was cut back by 10 bases and J by 6 bases. The germline V gene encodes CDR1 SGHAT and CDR2 FQNNGV. CDR3 in amino acids: CATEGPGGEQYF. The CDR3 DNA sequence: TGTGCCACAGAAGGACCGGGGGGCGAGCAGTACTTC.

The chain employs TRBV6-2 or TRBV6-3 and TRBJ1-2; D unclear. Trimming left V 4 bases short and J 0 bases short, with 18 bases between. This CDR3 comprises 17 residues. CDR1 is MNHEY and CDR2 is SVGEGT in the germline V gene. The CDR3 sequence: CASSSHSQSRANYGYTF. The CDR3, as DNA: TGTGCCAGCAGTTCACACTCACAGAGCAGAGCTAACTATGGCTACACCTTC.

V is TRBV6-1 and J is TRBJ2-4; perhaps TRBD2 as D (5 bases). The CDR3 has 14 amino acids. Germline CDR1 MNHNS, CDR2 SASEGT. Trimming pared 6 bases from V and 0 bases from J, leaving 9 bases between. CDR3 in amino acids: CASRTGIAKNIQYF. For the CDR3, the DNA is TGTGCCAGCAGGACGGGGATAGCCAAAAACATTCAGTACTTC.

This clonotype was seen once. The chain recombines TRBV28 with TRBJ2-3, with D unclear. The CDR3 totals 13 residues. CDR1 is MDHEN and CDR2 is SYDVKM in the germline V gene. V lost 6 bases and J lost 0, with 7 bases in between. Written as DNA, the CDR3 is TGTGCCAGCAGAGATGGAAGCACAGATACGCAGTATTTT. Its translation is CASRDGSTDTQYF.

V gene TRBV11-2 combines with J gene TRBJ2-2; no firm D call. This CDR3 has 15 residues. Germline V CDR1 and CDR2: SGHAT, FQNNGV. The V end lost 6 bases, the J end lost 0 bases, and 11 bases lay between the germline ends. This CDR3 is CASRPLDANTGELFF. CDR3 bases: TGTGCCAGCAGACCTCTGGACGCGAACACCGGGGAGCTGTTTTTT. Supplemented by reference TRBV11-2 and TRBJ2-2, the full variable domain reads EAGVAQSPRYKIIEKRQSVAFWCNPISGHATLYWYQQILGQGPKLLIQFQNNGVVDDSQLPKDRFSAERLKGVDSTLKIQPAKLEDSAVYLCASRPLDANTGELFFGEGSRLTVL.

A few counts support this clonotype. The chain uses TRBV20-1 and TRBJ1-5; D possibly corresponds to TRBD1 (5 bases). The germline V and J ends were trimmed by 0 bases and 4 bases, with 7 bases remaining between them. CDR3 size: 13 residues. Germline V lookup: CDR1 DFQATT, CDR2 SNEGSKA (reference sequence). CDR3 bases: TGCAGTGCTAGAGAGGGGGGTAATCAGCCCCAGCATTTT. It codes for CSAREGGNQPQHF.

This rearrangement joins TRBV7-2 to TRBJ1-5; 8 bases line up with TRBD1. Germline values: CDR1 SGHTA, CDR2 FQGNSA. With 5 bases clipped from V and 1 base from J, the junction kept 7 bases outside the gene matches. This CDR3 has 16 amino acids. This CDR3 is CASSTRTGRSNQPQHF. The CDR3 nucleotides are TGTGCCAGCAGCACCCGGACAGGGCGGAGCAATCAGCCCCAGCATTTT.